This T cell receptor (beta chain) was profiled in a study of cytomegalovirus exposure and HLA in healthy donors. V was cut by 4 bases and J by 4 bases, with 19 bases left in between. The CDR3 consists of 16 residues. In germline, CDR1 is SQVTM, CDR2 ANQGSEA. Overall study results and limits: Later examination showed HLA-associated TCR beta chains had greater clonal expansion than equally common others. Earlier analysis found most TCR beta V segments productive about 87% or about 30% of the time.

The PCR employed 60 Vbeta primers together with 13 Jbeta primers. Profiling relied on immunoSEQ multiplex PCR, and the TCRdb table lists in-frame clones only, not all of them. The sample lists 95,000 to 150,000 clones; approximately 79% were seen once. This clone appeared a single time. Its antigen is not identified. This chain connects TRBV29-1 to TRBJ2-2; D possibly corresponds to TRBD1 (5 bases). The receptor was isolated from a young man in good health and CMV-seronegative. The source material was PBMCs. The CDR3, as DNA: TGCAGCGTTGTGCTCGGTGAGACAGTGACCACCGGGGAGCTGTTTTTT. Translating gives CSVVLGETVTTGELFF.